A single sample gave rise to the 27 T cell receptor beta chains below, sequenced in a study of blood T cell repertoires in COVID-19 (dated by TCRdb to the early 2020s). Preparation of the library involved the immunoSEQ multiplex PCR assay. As stored in TCRdb, this immuneACCESS dataset retains in-frame rearrangements with V and J assigned. A fraction of the clones does not appear; measured against another copy, unresolved V genes explain less than half of the discrepancy, and the remainder lacks a known reason. The sample table records 200,000 to 300,000 clones; 75% to 90% of these occur just once. Together, the top ten hold under 5% of the sample. Material for sequencing was PBMCs or T cells enriched from blood (not recorded which). The receptors shown here come from a woman aged 30 to 39 who had recovered from COVID-19.

The rearrangement uses TRBV19 and TRBJ1-5; a weak D match, TRBD1 (6 bases). The CDR3 totals 16 residues. Trimming stripped 5 bases from V and 4 bases from J, with 18 bases between. CDR1 is LNHDA and CDR2 is SQIVND in the germline V gene (reference sequence). The CDR3 sequence: CASSPRRQERNQPQHF. Written as DNA, the CDR3 is TGTGCCAGTAGTCCCCGGAGACAGGAGCGAAATCAGCCCCAGCATTTT.

This rearrangement joins TRBV25-1 to TRBJ1-6; D gene ambiguous. V lost 3 bases and J 0 bases, leaving 6 bases between the germline ends. There are 15 residues in the CDR3. The germline gives CDR1 MGHDK, CDR2 SYGVNS. The CDR3 coding sequence is TGTGCCAGCAGTGAGCTTAGCTCCTATAATTCACCCCTCCACTTT. Its translation is CASSELSSYNSPLHF.

The J gene is TRBJ1-5, the V gene TRBV3-1 (or the pseudogene TRBV3-2); D is unclear. Deletions cut 5 bases from V and 0 bases from J, with 5 bases between. This CDR3 has 13 residues. CDR1 is LGHDT, CDR2 YNNKEL, per germline (reference sequence). CDR3 nucleotides: TGTGCCAGCAGCTACAGTAGCAATCAGCCCCAGCATTTT. It specifies CASSYSSNQPQHF.

In its sample, this clone was seen a few times. This chain connects TRBV7-2 to TRBJ1-1, with D perhaps TRBD1 (6 bases). Trimming pared 3 bases from V and 5 bases from J, leaving 19 bases between. The germline CDR1 and CDR2 sequences are SGHTA and FQGNSA. The CDR3 has 16 residues. This chain's CDR3 is CASSLDPTGLGTEAFF. DNA of the CDR3: TGTGCCAGCAGCTTGGACCCCACAGGGCTAGGGACTGAAGCTTTCTTT.

This rearrangement joins TRBV28 to TRBJ1-2, with D perhaps TRBD1 (5 bases). V lost 6 bases and J lost 8, with 19 bases in between. CDR3 length: 14 amino acids. Germline V gene data show CDR1 as MDHEN and CDR2 as SYDVKM. DNA of the CDR3: TGTGCCAGCAGCCCCGGCGCCAATAAGGGGGGCTACACCTTC. It encodes CASSPGANKGGYTF.

The rearrangement uses TRBV11-1 and TRBJ2-7; tentative D call: TRBD1 (6 bases). There are 14 residues in the CDR3. Trimming removed 4 bases from V and 0 bases from J, with 10 bases in between. The germline V gene has CDR1 SGHAT and CDR2 FQDESV (reference sequence). The CDR3 DNA follows: TGTGCCAGCAGCTCTGACAGGCTCTCCTACGAGCAGTACTTC. Its protein is CASSSDRLSYEQYF.

This chain connects TRBV7-8 to TRBJ2-7, with 9 nucleotides matching TRBD1. V dropped 1 base and J dropped 1; count of bases not matched to a gene: 5. Germline CDR1 reads SGHVS; CDR2 reads FQNEAQ. This CDR3 has 16 amino acids. CDR3 DNA: TGTGCCAGCAGCTTAGGATGGGACAGGGTTTCCTACGAGCAGTACTTC. It specifies CASSLGWDRVSYEQYF.

CDR3 DNA sequence: TGTGCCACCAGTTCTGATCTAGCGGGCTTATACAATGAGCAGTTCTTC. Its translation is CATSSDLAGLYNEQFF. The rearrangement joins TRBV24-1 to TRBJ2-1; 8 bases fit TRBD2. The germline gives CDR1 KGHDR, CDR2 SFDVKD. The CDR3 spans 16 residues. J was trimmed by 4 bases and V by 6 bases; bases with no gene match: 10.

The chain is built from TRBV7-9 and TRBJ1-2, with D maybe TRBD1 (5 bases). The CDR3 covers 13 residues. Germline V gives CDR1 SEHNR, CDR2 FQNEAQ (reference sequence). V lost 1 base, J lost 10 bases, and 13 bases lay in between. The CDR3 region has the DNA TGTGCCAGCAGCTTAGTCCCCAGGGTAACCTACACCTTC. It specifies CASSLVPRVTYTF.

The J gene is TRBJ1-1, the V gene TRBV6-6, with a weak D call TRBD1 (6 bases). With 7 bases removed from V and 7 bases from J, the gap between germline ends came to 16 bases. The CDR3 contains 13 residues. Germline-derived CDR1 and CDR2 are MNHNY and SVGAGI (reference sequence). The CDR3 loop is CASNPPGQLEAFF. In DNA, the CDR3 is TGTGCCAGCAACCCCCCCGGACAGCTTGAAGCTTTCTTT.

The chain employs TRBV12-3 or TRBV12-4 and TRBJ2-7; the D is unclear. The CDR3 has 11 amino acids. V lost 4 bases and J 6 bases, leaving 7 bases between the germline ends. The CDR3 region has the DNA TGTGCCAGCAGTTCATACTCCGAGCAGTACTTC. This translates into CASSSYSEQYF.

CDR3 loop: CASSSGQKNQPQHF. DNA for the CDR3: TGTGCCAGCAGTTCCGGACAGAAGAATCAGCCCCAGCATTTT. The V call is TRBV28, the J call TRBJ1-5; possible D gene TRBD1, 6 bases. V lost 4 bases and J lost 4, with 11 bases in between. CDR3 length equals 14 residues. Germline CDR1 reads MDHEN; CDR2 reads SYDVKM.

The chain links TRBV27 to TRBJ2-1; 12 bases are shared with TRBD2. CDR3 length: 17 residues. Germline lookup yields CDR1 MNHEY and CDR2 SMNVEV (reference sequence). V trimming: 8 bases; J trimming: 3 bases; junction bases outside the gene matches: 11. Here the CDR3 reads CASVSRLAGANYNEQFF. CDR3 nucleotides: TGTGCCAGCGTAAGCAGACTAGCGGGAGCTAACTACAATGAGCAGTTCTTC.

This clone came up a few times. The chain couples TRBV27 to TRBJ1-2, with TRBD1 matching 9 bases. The CDR3 runs to 15 residues. Germline CDR1 reads MNHEY; CDR2 reads SMNVEV (reference sequence). J gave up 4 bases and V 4 bases, and 7 bases lay outside the gene matches. CDR3 in amino acids: CASSSPGTGTYGYTF. The CDR3 DNA reads as TGTGCCAGCAGTTCCCCGGGGACAGGGACCTATGGCTACACCTTC.

The chain carries TRBV4-1 and TRBJ1-1; D is ambiguous. The CDR3 has 14 residues. Germline V gene sequence: CDR1 MGHRA, CDR2 YSYEKL. V lost 0 bases, J lost 8 bases, and 13 bases lay in between. CDR3 DNA: TGCGCCAGCAGCCAAGATCCACGGCTCGGGGAAGCTTTCTTT. Translating gives CASSQDPRLGEAFF.

This clone was counted once. V gene TRBV30 combines with J gene TRBJ1-3; D perhaps matches TRBD1 (5 bases). Trimming took 5 bases from V and 0 from J, leaving 11 bases between them. CDR1 and CDR2 from the germline V gene are GTSNPN and SVGIG (reference sequence). The CDR3 is 14 amino acids. The CDR3 is CAWGGGYSGNTIYF. CDR3 in DNA: TGTGCCTGGGGGGGAGGGTACTCTGGAAACACCATATATTTT.

The genes are TRBV6-2 or TRBV6-3 and TRBJ2-2; TRBD2 matches 8 bases. Germline-derived CDR1 and CDR2 are MNHEY and SVGEGT. Germline trimming cut 5 bases from V and 5 bases from J; bases unmatched to any gene: 7. The CDR3 runs 15 residues. The CDR3 loop is CASSSGSIGTGELFF. The CDR3 nucleotides read TGTGCCAGCAGTAGCGGGAGTATCGGGACCGGGGAGCTGTTTTTT.

V gene TRBV28 combines with J gene TRBJ1-3; 7 nucleotides align to TRBD1. The CDR3 runs 16 residues. V shed 3 bases, J shed 4 bases, and the junction held 9 bases outside the gene matches. The germline V gene encodes CDR1 MDHEN and CDR2 SYDVKM. CDR3 coding DNA: TGTGCCAGCAGTTTGACAGGGTGGAGCCGGGGAAACACCATATATTTT. Its protein is CASSLTGWSRGNTIYF.

This chain joins TRBV6-5 and TRBJ1-1; D possibly corresponds to TRBD1 (6 bases). V was cut by 11 bases and J by 2 bases, with 15 bases left in between. The CDR3 runs 13 residues. Germline CDR1 is MNHEY and CDR2 is SVGAGI. DNA for the CDR3: TGTGCCTCAAGGGGGAGCCTTAACACTGAAGCTTTCTTT. Translating gives CASRGSLNTEAFF.

V usage is TRBV5-1 and J usage is TRBJ1-1, with D hard to call. CDR1 is SGHRS, CDR2 YFSETQ, per germline. With 4 bases removed from V and 0 bases from J, the gap between germline ends came to 16 bases. The CDR3 covers 16 residues. The chain's CDR3 is CASSPSGTAMNTEAFF. DNA for the CDR3: TGCGCCAGCAGCCCCTCGGGAACAGCGATGAACACTGAAGCTTTCTTT.

CDR3 in amino acids: CASSRGGPRDGYTF. The CDR3 nucleotides read TGTGCCAGCAGCCGGGGGGGGCCACGCGATGGCTACACCTTC. The chain has TRBV27 and TRBJ1-2; D is perhaps TRBD1 (6 bases). CDR3 size: 14 residues. V was clipped by 6 bases and J by 6 bases, with 17 bases between them. The germline V gene has CDR1 MNHEY and CDR2 SMNVEV (reference sequence).

The chain carries TRBV4-1 and TRBJ2-1, with D perhaps TRBD1 (5 bases). Per germline, CDR1 MGHRA and CDR2 YSYEKL. CDR3 length: 15 residues. V dropped 1 base and J dropped 3 bases, with 10 bases sitting between them. Here the CDR3 DNA reads TGCGCCAGCAGCCAAGGACGGACAAACTACAATGAGCAGTTCTTC. This translates into CASSQGRTNYNEQFF.

The V call is TRBV7-9, the J call TRBJ1-2, with D maybe TRBD1 (6 bases). Germline CDR1 reads SEHNR; CDR2 reads FQNEAQ (reference sequence). The length of the CDR3 is 14 residues. V lost 4 bases and J lost 3, with 12 bases in between. For the CDR3, the DNA is TGTGCCAGCAGCTCAAAACAGGGCTACTATGGCTACACCTTC. This encodes CASSSKQGYYGYTF.

The genes are TRBV4-3 and TRBJ1-4; D is unclear. The V gene's germline CDR1 is LGHNA and CDR2 YSLEER. V was clipped by 0 bases and J by 5 bases, with 10 bases between them. CDR3 length: 15 amino acids. Here the CDR3 DNA reads TGCGCCAGCAGCCAAGAGGAGAATCCGAATGAAAAACTGTTTTTT. Its protein is CASSQEENPNEKLFF.

The genes are TRBV11-3 and TRBJ2-2; D gene unclear. CDR3 length: 13 amino acids. The V gene's germline CDR1 is SGHNT and CDR2 YENEEA. Trimming stripped 5 bases from V and 5 bases from J, with 9 bases between. CDR3 sequence reads: CASSPVSTGELFF. Written as DNA, the CDR3 is TGTGCCAGCAGCCCCGTCTCGACCGGGGAGCTGTTTTTT. Full variable domain (missing parts from reference TRBV11-3 and TRBJ2-2): EAGVVQSPRYKIIEKKQPVAFWCNPISGHNTLYWYLQNLGQGPELLIRYENEEAVDDSQLPKDRFSAERLKGVDSTLKIQPAELGDSAVYLCASSPVSTGELFFGEGSRLTVL.

V usage is TRBV18 and J usage is TRBJ1-4, with 7 positions matching TRBD1. V lost 4 bases, J lost 5 bases, and 1 base stayed unmatched. The germline CDR1 and CDR2 sequences are KGHSH and LQKENI. This CDR3 is 13 amino acids long. CDR3 bases: TGTGCCAGCTCACAGACAGGGAATGAAAAACTGTTTTTT. This encodes CASSQTGNEKLFF. The complete variable domain, with remaining parts taken from reference TRBV18 and TRBJ1-4, reads NAGVMQNPRHLVRRRGQEARLRCSPMKGHSHVYWYRQLPEEGLKFMVYLQKENIIDESGMPKERFSAEFPKEGPSILRIQQVVRGDSAAYFCASSQTGNEKLFFGSGTQLSVL.

The chain employs TRBV12-3 or TRBV12-4 and TRBJ2-7, with D perhaps matching TRBD2 (6 bases). The CDR3 runs to 13 residues. Trimming shortened V by 4 bases and J by 6 bases, and 13 bases separated the two germline ends. The CDR3 DNA is TGTGCCAGCAGTTCTGGCGCCGGGGGCGAGCAGTACTTC. This gives the protein CASSSGAGGEQYF.